These 15 T cell receptor beta chains share one sample of origin, sequenced in a study of blood T cells in healthy people across ages. Next came a second PCR, run for about 7 to 12 cycles, which used a sample-barcoded 5' primer along with a J-beta primer mix. TCRdb itself ran the 5' RACE reads through MiXCR, one entry per CDR3 protein. Of over 1,500,000 distinct CDR3 sequences in the sample, around 48% were seen once. Source material: blood. The receptors here all came from a woman aged 35 to 49 in good health.

This clonotype was seen a few times. The genes are TRBV12-5 and TRBJ2-1, with D possibly called TRBD1 or TRBD2 (5 bases each). Trimming removed 4 bases at V and 2 bases at J, with 12 bases between. The CDR3 loop spans 15 amino acids. Germline CDR1 and CDR2: LGHNT and FRNRAP. CDR3 sequence: CASGSNGAPYNEQFF. The DNA of the CDR3 is TGTGCTAGTGGTTCGAACGGGGCACCCTACAATGAGCAGTTCTTC.

This clonotype turned up a few times. The genes are TRBV29-1 and TRBJ2-1; 8 nucleotides line up with TRBD2. CDR1 and CDR2 from the germline V gene are SQVTM and ANQGSEA. The CDR3 consists of 14 residues. The CDR3 nucleotides are TGCAGTTGCCGGGGGACTAGCTCCTACAATGAGCAGTTCTTC. It translates to CSCRGTSSYNEQFF.

The chain combines TRBV6-5 with TRBJ2-4; 7 bases are a match to TRBD1. Germline V gene data show CDR1 as MNHEY and CDR2 as SVGAGI. Trimming took 0 bases from V and 13 from J; bases not matched to a gene: 15. The CDR3 contains 16 residues. This CDR3 reads CASSYSSQGRYNEQYF. CDR3 nucleotide sequence: TGTGCCAGCAGTTACTCGTCACAGGGGAGATACAATGAGCAGTACTTC.

Only a few counts were recorded for this clonotype. The J gene is TRBJ2-1, the V gene TRBV5-5, with 10 bases that match TRBD2. Germline V CDR1 and CDR2: SGHKS, YYEKEE (reference sequence). The CDR3 is made up of 17 amino acids. With V trimmed by 2 bases and J by 0 bases, 5 bases remained unmatched. CDR3 in amino acids: CASSFPQRGGSYNEQFF. In nucleotides, the CDR3 is TGTGCCAGCAGCTTTCCCCAGCGGGGGGGCTCCTACAATGAGCAGTTCTTC.

This clonotype was detected a few times. The chain employs TRBV29-1 and TRBJ1-5; possibly TRBD1 for D (5 bases). The germline V and J ends were trimmed by 6 bases and 5 bases, with 14 bases remaining between them. There are 13 residues in the CDR3. The V gene's germline CDR1 is SQVTM and CDR2 ANQGSEA. The CDR3 loop is CSVADSSDQPQHF. The DNA for the CDR3 is TGCAGCGTGGCTGACAGTTCAGATCAGCCCCAGCATTTT.

The chain couples TRBV5-5 to TRBJ2-1; 7 bases agree with TRBD2. The CDR3 is 15 residues long. The ends lost 1 base at V and 8 bases at J; junction bases unmatched: 9. Germline values: CDR1 SGHKS, CDR2 YYEKEE (reference sequence). CDR3 DNA: TGTGCCAGCAGCTTGCGGGGGGAAGGGGTATATGAGCAGTTCTTC. This translates into CASSLRGEGVYEQFF.

The chain links TRBV7-9 to TRBJ2-1; 8 bases line up with TRBD2. The CDR3 covers 15 residues. V lost 3 bases, J lost 2 bases, and 3 bases stayed unmatched. In germline, CDR1 is SEHNR, CDR2 FQNEAQ (reference sequence). CDR3 protein: CASSFQRGPYNEQFF. The CDR3 DNA is TGTGCCAGCAGCTTCCAGCGGGGGCCCTACAATGAGCAGTTCTTC.

Concerning this clonotype itself: The junction departs from germline at one end; a sequencing error may be responsible. The chain employs TRBV6-2 or TRBV6-3 and TRBJ2-6; D possibly uses TRBD1 or TRBD2 (6 bases each). The CDR3 runs 14 residues. Germline V gene data show CDR1 as MNHEY and CDR2 as SVGEGT. The CDR3 here is CASSSRRGANVPTF. The CDR3 coding sequence is TGTGCCAGTAGTTCCCGGAGGGGGGCCAACGTCCCGACTTTC.

V and J are TRBV7-3 and TRBJ2-3; no firm D call. The CDR3 covers 17 residues. V shed 1 base and J shed 2 bases, with 16 bases lying between them. CDR1 SGHTA and CDR2 FQGTGA come from the germline V gene. CDR3 region: CASSLRPPAANTDTQYF. The CDR3 DNA sequence: TGTGCCAGCAGCTTAAGGCCCCCCGCAGCCAACACAGATACGCAGTATTTT.

This clonotype was picked up a small number of times. V and J are TRBV14 and TRBJ1-2, with no clear D. This CDR3 is 14 amino acids long. V gave up 4 bases and J gave up 7 bases, with 16 bases separating them. Germline V CDR1 and CDR2: SGHDN, FVKESK. CDR3 DNA sequence: TGTGCCAGCAGCCCAGTATGGGAAGGAGTTGGCTACACCTTC. As protein: CASSPVWEGVGYTF.

V usage is TRBV20-1 and J usage is TRBJ2-3, with D possibly TRBD2 on 5 matching bases. The CDR3 runs to 13 residues. The germline V and J ends were trimmed by 5 bases and 0 bases, with 9 bases remaining between them. From germline, CDR1 is DFQATT and CDR2 SNEGSKA (reference sequence). The CDR3: CSAQRPSTDTQYF. In DNA, the CDR3 is TGCAGTGCTCAGCGGCCTAGCACAGATACGCAGTATTTT.

The chain is built from TRBV11-2 and TRBJ2-5, with a possible D match to TRBD1 (6 bases). Trimming removed 4 bases from V and 5 bases from J, with 17 bases in between. Germline values: CDR1 SGHAT, CDR2 FQNNGV. The CDR3 spans 15 residues. The CDR3 DNA follows: TGTGCCAGCAGCTGGGGCAGGGGAAGAGGGGAGACCCAGTACTTC. Encoded protein: CASSWGRGRGETQYF.

This clonotype was recorded a few times. This chain links TRBV6-2 or TRBV6-3 with TRBJ2-3; perhaps D is TRBD1 or TRBD2 (5 bases each). Trimming shortened V by 5 bases and J by 2 bases, and 14 bases separated the two germline ends. Germline lookup yields CDR1 MNHEY and CDR2 SVGEGT. This CDR3 is built from 15 residues. The CDR3 spells CASSNPGTYTDTQYF. As DNA, the CDR3 is TGTGCCAGCAGTAATCCCGGGACCTACACAGATACGCAGTATTTT.

V and J are TRBV6-1 and TRBJ2-5; 7 nucleotides line up with TRBD1. The J call is uncertain, as TRBJ2-7 better fits the DNA end. Germline V gene data show CDR1 as MNHNS and CDR2 as SASEGT. The CDR3 loop spans 15 amino acids. The CDR3 is CASSEASTGYYEQYF. The CDR3, as DNA: TGTGCCAGCAGTGAAGCATCGACAGGGTACTACGAGCAGTACTTC.

This clonotype was seen more than once but under ten times. The chain is built from TRBV25-1 and TRBJ2-7; TRBD2 might be the D (5 bases). Trimming cost V 5 bases and J 3 bases, with 11 bases left between them. CDR1 is MGHDK, CDR2 SYGVNS, per germline. The CDR3 sequence is 13 residues long. The CDR3 DNA is TGTGCCAGCAGTATCGGACTGAGCTACGAGCAGTACTTC. It encodes CASSIGLSYEQYF.